This TCR beta chain was identified in a study of blood T cells in healthy people across ages. Study-wide results and caveats: Versus aged donors, long-lived donors had higher diversity and more naive CD4+ cells.

Germline CDR1 SEHNR, CDR2 FQNEAQ (reference sequence). J gave up 5 bases and V 5 bases, and 14 bases lay outside the gene matches. CDR3 size: 16 residues. PBMCs numbering at least 6 million were isolated per sample. Extraction of total RNA produced a minimum of 5 micrograms from each sample. Using a J-beta primer mix together with a sample-barcoded 5' primer, a second PCR was run for roughly 6 to 11 cycles. Each of the samples gave a minimum of 3 million paired-end reads that contained CDR3. TCRdb used MiXCR to reprocess the 5' RACE reads, holding one entry per CDR3 protein. The data show about 780,000 distinct CDR3 sequences, less than 80% seen once. The sample holds one count of this clonotype. Its specificity is unknown.

Input material: blood. The gene calls are TRBV7-9 and TRBJ2-5, with 7 bases aligning to TRBD1. This sequence was found in a man younger than 40 in good health. The CDR3 is CASSPDGTDIDETQYF. CDR3 DNA: TGTGCCAGCAGCCCGGATGGGACAGATATCGACGAGACCCAGTACTTC.